A selection of T cell receptor beta chains follows, all from one sample in a study of blood T cells in healthy people across ages. TCRdb redid the calling of the 5' RACE reads with MiXCR, one entry per CDR3 protein. This sample yields roughly 800,000 distinct CDR3 sequences, of which approximately 25% are seen a single time; under 10% belongs to the top ten. Another study also made use of these data, one on T cells of mothers and their children.

Sequencing was done on a sample of blood. The receptors derive from a boy aged 5-17 years in good health. Both conserved end residues are part of each CDR3. The D gene is left open where the match is weak. Some rows have no size entry. The others give once, few or many, or a class for an expanded clone.

j_call	cdr3_length	clone_size	d_call	v_call	cdr3_nt	cdr3_aa
TRBJ1-5	15	.	.	TRBV6-6	TGTGCCAGCTCTATGGGGCGTGCGAGCAATCAGCCCCAGCATTTT	CASSMGRASNQPQHF
TRBJ2-5	14	.	TRBD1	TRBV28	TGTGCCAGCAGGATCCCGGGACAGGGAGAGACCCAGTACTTC	CASRIPGQGETQYF
TRBJ2-7	13	.	.	TRBV27	TGTGCCAGCAGTTTCGCCGAGGGGTACGAGCAGTACTTC	CASSFAEGYEQYF
TRBJ2-1	17	.	TRBD2	TRBV7-9	TGTGCCAGCAGCGTTAGCGGGAGGGGGCCTCTAAACAATGAGCAGTTCTTC	CASSVSGRGPLNNEQFF
TRBJ2-3	14	.	.	TRBV28	TGTGCCAGCTGGTCTTGGCAAAGTATGGATACGCAGTATTTT	CASWSWQSMDTQYF
TRBJ2-7	14	few	.	TRBV28	TGTGCCAGCAGTTCGATCGGGATCCCTTACGAGCAGTACTTC	CASSSIGIPYEQYF
TRBJ2-1	17	.	TRBD2	TRBV20-1	TGCAGTGCTAGAGATCCCAGCGGGCGGGAGTTATTCAATGAGCAGTTCTTC	CSARDPSGRELFNEQFF
TRBJ2-1	13	.	.	TRBV3-1	TGTGCCAGCAGCCAAGATGGGACCCGTGGTCGGTTCTTC	CASSQDGTRGRFF
TRBJ2-1	15	.	TRBD1	TRBV24-1	TGTGCCACCAGTGGGGTGGACAGGGACTACAATGAGCAGTTCTTC	CATSGVDRDYNEQFF
TRBJ1-2	14	.	.	TRBV28	TGTGCCAGCAGTTCTGTCACTTATAACTATGGCTACACCTTC	CASSSVTYNYGYTF
TRBJ1-2	16	.	TRBD1	TRBV20-1	TGCAGTGCTAGAGTTTTCCGGGACAGGGCTCCCTATGGCTACACCTTC	CSARVFRDRAPYGYTF
TRBJ2-5	13	few	.	TRBV29-1	TGCAGCGTTGGCAGGTTGACGGTGGAGACCCAGTACTTC	CSVGRLTVETQYF
TRBJ1-1	13	few	TRBD1	TRBV12-3/TRBV12-4	TGTGCCATCCTACAGGGGGCGAGCACTGAAGCTTTCTTT	CAILQGASTEAFF
TRBJ2-7	16	few	.	TRBV7-6	TGTGCCAGCAGCTTAGCGCCGGACAGTCAGGACTACGAGCAGTACTTC	CASSLAPDSQDYEQYF
TRBJ2-1	18	once	.	TRBV5-5	TGTGTCAGCAGCTTGGGGGCCCCCGGGGTCTACGGTACCAATGAGCAGTTCTTC	CVSSLGAPGVYGTNEQFF
TRBJ1-6	16	few	.	TRBV4-3	TGCGCCAGCAGCCAAGAATTATCAGGTCGAGATTCACCCCTCCACTTT	CASSQELSGRDSPLHF
TRBJ2-7	15	.	.	TRBV11-2	TGTGCCAGCAGCTGCGATCGGGGCTCCCTCTACGAGCAGTACTTC	CASSCDRGSLYEQYF
TRBJ2-5	14	.	TRBD1	TRBV10-3	TGTGCCATCAGGGGGACAGGGCGAGAAGAGACCCAGTACTTC	CAIRGTGREETQYF
TRBJ2-3	19	.	TRBD2	TRBV7-8	TGTGCCAGCAGCTATCTACTAGCCGGGACTAGTGGGGTGTCAGATACGCAGTATTTT	CASSYLLAGTSGVSDTQYF
TRBJ2-1	15	.	TRBD2	TRBV5-1	TGCGCCAGCAGCTTGGTCCCAGCGGGGGGACCCGCTCAGTTCTTC	CASSLVPAGGPAQFF
TRBJ1-4	16	few	.	TRBV20-1	TGCAGTGCTCCTACGGAACTCCCTTCAACTAATGAAAAACTGTTTTTT	CSAPTELPSTNEKLFF